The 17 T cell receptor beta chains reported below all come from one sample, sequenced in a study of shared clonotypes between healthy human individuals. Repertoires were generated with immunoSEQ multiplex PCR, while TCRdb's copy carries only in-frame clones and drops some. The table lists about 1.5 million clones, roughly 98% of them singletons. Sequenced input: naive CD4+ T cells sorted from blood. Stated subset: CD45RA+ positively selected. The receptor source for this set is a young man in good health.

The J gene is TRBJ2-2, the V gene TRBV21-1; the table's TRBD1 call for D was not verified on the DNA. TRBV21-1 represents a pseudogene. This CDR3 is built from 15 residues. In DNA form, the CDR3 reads TGTGCCAGCATGGTGCTGCAGTCTCACACCGGGGAGCTGTTTTTT. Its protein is CASMVLQSHTGELFF.

The CDR3 protein is CASSVGVGSGDSNQPQHF. The DNA for the CDR3 is TGTGCCAGCAGCGTAGGTGTGGGATCGGGGGATAGCAATCAGCCCCAGCATTTT. The chain uses TRBV9 and TRBJ1-5; a possible D gene is TRBD1 (5 bases). This CDR3 contains 18 residues. The germline gives CDR1 SGDLS, CDR2 YYNGEE. The germline V and J ends were trimmed by 0 bases and 0 bases, with 16 bases remaining between them.

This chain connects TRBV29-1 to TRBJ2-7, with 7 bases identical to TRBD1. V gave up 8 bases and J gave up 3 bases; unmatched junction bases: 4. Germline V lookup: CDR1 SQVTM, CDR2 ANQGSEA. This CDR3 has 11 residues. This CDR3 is CSIQGVYEQYF. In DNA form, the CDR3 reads TGCAGCATCCAGGGGGTCTACGAGCAGTACTTC.

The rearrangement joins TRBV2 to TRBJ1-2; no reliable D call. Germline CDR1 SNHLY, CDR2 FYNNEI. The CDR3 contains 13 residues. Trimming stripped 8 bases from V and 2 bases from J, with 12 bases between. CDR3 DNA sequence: TGTGCCAGCCGGGATAGGGCAAACTATGGCTACACCTTC. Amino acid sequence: CASRDRANYGYTF.

CDR3 amino acids: CASSYYVGTPQHF. The CDR3 DNA is TGTGCCAGCAGTTACTACGTCGGGACGCCCCAGCATTTT. The V gene is TRBV28, the J gene TRBJ1-5; D might be TRBD1 (5 bases). The CDR3 runs to 13 residues. The V gene's germline CDR1 is MDHEN and CDR2 SYDVKM. The V end was cut by 4 bases, the J end by 9 bases, with 13 bases between.

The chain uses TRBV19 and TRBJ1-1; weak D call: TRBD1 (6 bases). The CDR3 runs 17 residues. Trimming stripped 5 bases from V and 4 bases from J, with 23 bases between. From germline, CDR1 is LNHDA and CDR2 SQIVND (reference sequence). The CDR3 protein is CASSPRRDLTQGTEAFF. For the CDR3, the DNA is TGTGCCAGTAGTCCACGCCGAGATCTTACACAGGGCACTGAAGCTTTCTTT.

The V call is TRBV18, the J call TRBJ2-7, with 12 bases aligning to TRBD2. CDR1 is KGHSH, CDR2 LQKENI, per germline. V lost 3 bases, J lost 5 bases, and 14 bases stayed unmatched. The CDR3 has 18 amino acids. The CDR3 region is CASSPPVGASGRAHEQYF. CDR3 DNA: TGTGCCAGCTCACCGCCCGTCGGGGCTAGCGGGAGGGCCCACGAGCAGTACTTC.

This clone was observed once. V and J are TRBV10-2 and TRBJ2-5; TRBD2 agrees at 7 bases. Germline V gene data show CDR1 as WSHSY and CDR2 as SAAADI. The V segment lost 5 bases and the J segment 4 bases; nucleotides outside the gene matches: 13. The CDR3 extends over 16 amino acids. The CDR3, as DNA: TGCGCCAGCAGTTGGGCGGGAGCTCCGGAGGGAGAGACCCAGTACTTC. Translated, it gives CASSWAGAPEGETQYF.

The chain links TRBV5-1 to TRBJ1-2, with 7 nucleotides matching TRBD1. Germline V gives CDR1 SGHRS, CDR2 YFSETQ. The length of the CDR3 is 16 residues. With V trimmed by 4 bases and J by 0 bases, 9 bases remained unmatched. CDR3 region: CASSPRGDSTNYGYTF. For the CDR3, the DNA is TGCGCCAGCAGCCCGCGAGGGGACAGCACTAACTATGGCTACACCTTC.

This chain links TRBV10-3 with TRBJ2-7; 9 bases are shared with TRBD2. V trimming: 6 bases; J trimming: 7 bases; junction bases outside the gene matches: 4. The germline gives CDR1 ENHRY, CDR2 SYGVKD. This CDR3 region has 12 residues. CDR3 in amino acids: CAIRLTSGEQYF. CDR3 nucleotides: TGTGCCATCAGACTAACTAGCGGGGAGCAGTACTTC.

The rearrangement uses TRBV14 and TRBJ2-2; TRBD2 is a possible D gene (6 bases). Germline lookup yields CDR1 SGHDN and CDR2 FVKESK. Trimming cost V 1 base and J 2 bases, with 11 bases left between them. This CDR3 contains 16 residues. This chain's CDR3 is CASSQVGGINTGELFF. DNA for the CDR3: TGTGCCAGCAGCCAAGTAGGCGGGATTAACACCGGGGAGCTGTTTTTT. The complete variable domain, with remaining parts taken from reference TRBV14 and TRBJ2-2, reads EAGVTQFPSHSVIEKGQTVTLRCDPISGHDNLYWYRRVMGKEIKFLLHFVKESKQDESGMPNNRFLAERTGGTYSTLKVQPAELEDSGVYFCASSQVGGINTGELFFGEGSRLTVL.

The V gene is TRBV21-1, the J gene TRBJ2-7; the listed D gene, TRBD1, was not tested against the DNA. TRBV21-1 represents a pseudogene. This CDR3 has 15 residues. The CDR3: CASSPEGTGGYEQYF. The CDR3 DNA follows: TGTGCCAGCAGCCCCGAGGGCACAGGGGGCTACGAGCAGTACTTC.

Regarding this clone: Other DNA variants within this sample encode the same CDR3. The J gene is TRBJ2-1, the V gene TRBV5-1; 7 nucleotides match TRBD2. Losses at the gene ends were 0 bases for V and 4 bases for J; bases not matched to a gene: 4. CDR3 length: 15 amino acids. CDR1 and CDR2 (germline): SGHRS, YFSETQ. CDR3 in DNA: TGCGCCAGCAGCTTGGGACTAGCAGATTACAATGAGCAGTTCTTC. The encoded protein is CASSLGLADYNEQFF.

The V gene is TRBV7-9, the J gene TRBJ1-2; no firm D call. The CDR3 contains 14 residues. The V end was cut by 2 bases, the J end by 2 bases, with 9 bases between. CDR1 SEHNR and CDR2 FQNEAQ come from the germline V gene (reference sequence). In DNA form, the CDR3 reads TGTGCCAGCAGCTTACGTGACACGAACTATGGCTACACCTTC. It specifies CASSLRDTNYGYTF.

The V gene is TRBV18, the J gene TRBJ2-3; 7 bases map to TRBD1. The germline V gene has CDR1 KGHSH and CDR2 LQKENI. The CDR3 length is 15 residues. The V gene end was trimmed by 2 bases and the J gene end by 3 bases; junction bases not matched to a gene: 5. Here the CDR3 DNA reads TGTGCCAGCTCACCAGACAGGGAGAGAACAGATACGCAGTATTTT. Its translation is CASSPDRERTDTQYF.

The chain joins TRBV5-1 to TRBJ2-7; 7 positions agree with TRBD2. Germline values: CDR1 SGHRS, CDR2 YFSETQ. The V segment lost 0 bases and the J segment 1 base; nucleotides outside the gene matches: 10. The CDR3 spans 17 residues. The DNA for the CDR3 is TGCGCCAGCAGCTTGGGGAGAAGACTAGCAGATTCCTACGAGCAGTACTTC. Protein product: CASSLGRRLADSYEQYF.

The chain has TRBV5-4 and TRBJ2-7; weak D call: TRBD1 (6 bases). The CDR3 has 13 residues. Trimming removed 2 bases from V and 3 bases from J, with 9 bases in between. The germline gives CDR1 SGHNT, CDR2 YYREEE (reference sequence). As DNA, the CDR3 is TGTGCCAGCAGCTTTCCGGACAGCTACGAGCAGTACTTC. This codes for CASSFPDSYEQYF. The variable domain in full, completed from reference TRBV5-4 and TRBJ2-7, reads ETGVTQSPTHLIKTRGQQVTLRCSSQSGHNTVSWYQQALGQGPQFIFQYYREEENGRGNFPPRFSGLQFPNYSSELNVNALELDDSALYLCASSFPDSYEQYFGPGTRLTVT.